Following are 7 T cell receptor beta chains from one sample sequenced in a study of T cells in Graves' hyperthyroidism and ophthalmopathy. Regions amplified from RNA transcripts were the TCR beta CDR3 regions. An initial round of RT-PCR targeting the TCR CDR3 relied on the HTBI primer set. TCRdb re-analysed the multiplex PCR reads in MiXCR, keeping a single row per CDR3 protein. Of 730,000 or so distinct CDR3 sequences in the sample, approximately 18% were seen once. The sample consisted of blood. Every receptor here comes from a woman aged 45-59 years with Graves' hyperthyroidism that later progressed to Graves' ophthalmopathy.

This clonotype appeared many times. The chain is built from TRBV7-9 and TRBJ1-1, with 8 nucleotides matching TRBD1. The CDR3 contains 12 residues. CDR1 and CDR2 from the germline V gene are SEHNR and FQNEAQ (reference sequence). Trimming cost V 3 bases and J 12 bases; bases outside gene matches: 6. The CDR3 region has the DNA TGTGCCAGCAGCTTGACAGGGGTAGTACCTTTCTTT. Protein: CASSLTGVVPFF.

This clonotype was counted at least ten times. The CDR3: CASSPTATSRNTEAFF. The CDR3 DNA reads TGTGCCAGCTCACCAACGGCCACGTCGAGGAACACTGAAGCTTTCTTT. The V call is TRBV18, the J call TRBJ1-1, with D unresolved. The V and J ends lost 2 bases and 1 base respectively, with 14 bases between them. This CDR3 spans 16 amino acids. From germline, CDR1 is KGHSH and CDR2 LQKENI.

The rearrangement uses TRBV10-2 and TRBJ2-7; possibly TRBD1 for D (6 bases). CDR3 length: 13 amino acids. V dropped 3 bases and J dropped 2 bases, with 8 bases sitting between them. Looked up from germline, CDR1 is WSHSY and CDR2 is SAAADI. The CDR3 region is CASSDGDTYEQYF. CDR3 DNA sequence: TGCGCCAGCAGTGATGGGGACACCTACGAGCAGTACTTC.

The sample holds many counts of this clonotype. The gene calls are TRBV2 and TRBJ2-1; either TRBD1 or TRBD2 may fit D (5 bases each). The CDR3 has 15 amino acids. Germline CDR1 is SNHLY and CDR2 is FYNNEI. Trimming removed 5 bases from V and 0 bases from J, with 11 bases in between. CDR3 sequence (DNA): TGTGCCAGCAGTCACGGGACCGGCTCCTACAATGAGCAGTTCTTC. Protein product: CASSHGTGSYNEQFF.

The chain joins TRBV5-5 to TRBJ2-7; no firm D call. The germline V gene encodes CDR1 SGHKS and CDR2 YYEKEE (reference sequence). This CDR3 has 15 amino acids. V was shortened by 0 bases and J by 3 bases, with 13 bases between the two germline ends. CDR3 loop: CASSLDRLRDYEQYF. As DNA, the CDR3 is TGTGCCAGCAGCTTGGACCGGCTAAGAGACTACGAGCAGTACTTC.

The V call is TRBV27, the J call TRBJ2-2; no clear D. Germline loops: CDR1 MNHEY, CDR2 SMNVEV (reference sequence). The CDR3 sequence is 12 residues long. The V end lost 4 bases, the J end lost 7 bases, and 7 bases lay between the germline ends. CDR3: CASSSLSGELFF. The CDR3 nucleotides are TGTGCCAGCAGTTCCCTCAGCGGGGAGCTGTTTTTT.

This clonotype was detected only a few times. V gene TRBV19 combines with J gene TRBJ1-5, with 7 bases aligning to TRBD1. Trimming at V came to 7 bases and at J to 4 bases, leaving 10 bases not matched to a gene. This CDR3 is 15 amino acids long. Germline CDR1 reads LNHDA; CDR2 reads SQIVND (reference sequence). The CDR3 DNA is TGTGCCAGTACTCCACTCGGGACAGAGAATCAGCCCCAGCATTTT. It specifies CASTPLGTENQPQHF.